These 15 T cell receptor beta chains were all obtained from the same sample, sequenced in a study of tumor-infiltrating lymphocytes in primary liver carcinoma. The template, approximately 500 ng total RNA, yielded TCR beta cDNA made with a constant-region primer. For TCR beta, libraries were produced by three nested multiplex PCR rounds using slightly modified ARM-PCR. PCR rounds one and two used TRBV1-TRBV30 forward primers with a C-beta reverse primer for approximately 10 cycles each. TCRdb passed the multiplex PCR reads through MiXCR, listing each CDR3 protein once. The data show about 64,000 distinct CDR3 sequences, with over 60% seen just once and roughly two fifths held by the top ten. Unsorted bulk tissue, about 19-32 mg of it, served as the source for co-extraction of RNA and DNA. Sequenced input: liver tumor tissue from sampling region 4. Subset: tumor region T4, right-lateral pole. The receptors derive from a man in his forties or fifties with primary liver carcinoma and hepatitis B virus infection.

The rearrangement links TRBV11-1 to TRBJ2-1; tentative D call: TRBD2 (6 bases). The CDR3 is made up of 16 amino acids. CDR1 and CDR2 from the germline V gene are SGHAT and FQDESV (reference sequence). CDR3 nucleotide sequence: TGTGCAAGCGGCTTAGGCCTGGGACTTCCTACGCATGAGCAGTTCTTC. It yields the protein CASGLGLGLPTHEQFF.

The table lists this clonotype with a few counts. The V gene is TRBV7-8, the J gene TRBJ2-5, with 9 bases aligning to TRBD1. The ends lost 5 bases at V and 4 bases at J; junction bases unmatched: 5. Looked up from germline, CDR1 is SGHVS and CDR2 is FQNEAQ. CDR3 length equals 14 residues. The CDR3 DNA reads as TGTGCCAGCAGCATCACAGGGGGCAGAGAGACCCAGTACTTC. The encoded protein is CASSITGGRETQYF.

Concerning this clonotype itself: Given a much more abundant clone one base away, this may be a read error. The rearrangement links TRBV20-1 to TRBJ2-1, with TRBD2 identical over 8 bases. The CDR3 is 14 residues long. The trim removed 5 bases at V and 10 bases at J, leaving 13 bases unmatched. The germline CDR1 and CDR2 sequences are DFQATT and SNEGSKA (reference sequence). CDR3 bases: TGCAGTGCTTTAGCGGGATCTCCCTGGGAAGAGCAGTTCTTC. It yields the protein CSALAGSPWEEQFF.

This clonotype has only one observation. This may be a read error, as it is one base from a much larger clone. This sequence joins TRBV11-2 and TRBJ1-2, with D possibly being TRBD1 (5 bases). This CDR3 spans 15 amino acids. Germline values: CDR1 SGHAT, CDR2 FQNNGV. The CDR3 sequence is CASSLDPSGKYDYTF. The CDR3 bases are TGTGCCAGCAGCTTAGATCCCTCAGGGAAGTATGACTACACCTTC.

About this clonotype itself: Mismatch with germline at one junction end may stem from a read error. The CDR3 DNA is TGTGCCGGCAGCTTACAGTACACCGGGAAACTGTTTTTT. Translated, it gives CAGSLQYTGKLFF. The chain carries TRBV11-2 and TRBJ2-2; tentative D call: TRBD2 (5 bases). The CDR3 is 13 amino acids. CDR1 and CDR2 (germline): SGHAT, FQNNGV.

About this clonotype itself: The junction departs from the called germline gene at one end, perhaps through a read error. This chain uses TRBV5-4 with TRBJ2-6, with D possibly being TRBD1 (6 bases). Germline CDR1 reads SGHNT; CDR2 reads YYREEE (reference sequence). The CDR3 runs 15 residues. Here the CDR3 reads CTSRPDRTGANVLTF. For the CDR3, the DNA is TGTACCAGCAGACCGGACAGAACTGGGGCCAACGTCTTGACTTTC.

CDR3 loop: CADTLENANTGELFF. The CDR3 bases are TGTGCCGACACCTTAGAAAACGCGAACACCGGGGAGCTGTTTTTT. The gene calls are TRBV11-3 and TRBJ2-2; no firm D call. Deletions cut 11 bases from V and 0 bases from J, with 16 bases between. Germline V gene sequence: CDR1 SGHNT, CDR2 YENEEA. The CDR3 has 15 amino acids.

A single count supports this clonotype. One end of the junction is discordant with germline, which a read error may explain. The chain uses TRBV29-1 and TRBJ2-3; 7 bases are shared with TRBD2. This CDR3 region has 14 residues. Germline-derived CDR1 and CDR2 are SQVTM and ANQGSEA. This CDR3 is CSGLSGRGTDTQFF. Here the CDR3 DNA reads TGCAGCGGCCTTAGTGGGAGGGGCACAGATACGCAGTTTTTT.

With regard to this clonotype: A much larger clone differs from this one at a single base, so this may be a read error. The CDR3 nucleotides read TGTGCCAGCAGTATCCGGGACGGGGGTACCCAAGAGACCCAGTACTTC. This sequence encodes CASSIRDGGTQETQYF. V usage is TRBV6-6 and J usage is TRBJ2-5, with D possibly matching TRBD2 (6 bases). Germline CDR1 reads MNHNY; CDR2 reads SVGAGI (reference sequence). This CDR3 is 16 amino acids long. Trimming removed 5 bases at V and 1 base at J, with 17 bases between.

As for this clonotype: Germline is not matched at one junction end, which may reflect a read error. V gene TRBV5-1 combines with J gene TRBJ2-3; unclear D gene. CDR1 and CDR2 (germline): SGHRS, YFSETQ. The CDR3 runs 17 residues. CDR3 nucleotide sequence: TGCGCCAGCAACTTGGGGTCAAGCACCCGGACGGGAGATACGCAGTATTTT. It encodes CASNLGSSTRTGDTQYF.

This clonotype was seen ten or more times. This chain uses TRBV6-1 with TRBJ1-3, with D unresolved. CDR1 MNHNS and CDR2 SASEGT come from the germline V gene. The CDR3 runs to 16 residues. Trimming removed 1 base at V and 0 bases at J, with 10 bases between. CDR3 sequence: CASSEVGRFSGNTIYF. The CDR3 nucleotides are TGTGCCAGCAGTGAAGTAGGGAGGTTCTCTGGAAACACCATATATTTT.

This clonotype has more than one count but fewer than ten. Being one base from a much bigger clone, this may be a read error. The chain employs TRBV5-1 and TRBJ2-5, with D uncertain. V shed 3 bases and J shed 1 base, with 13 bases lying between them. Per germline, CDR1 SGHRS and CDR2 YFSETQ. The CDR3 consists of 15 residues. CDR3 sequence reads: CASSSVAAPQETQYF. The CDR3 nucleotides read TGCGCCAGCAGCTCGGTCGCGGCCCCCCAAGAGACCCAGTACTTC.

As for this clonotype: One end of the junction fails to match germline, which may point to a read error. The rearrangement uses TRBV7-9 and TRBJ2-1; 9 bases are shared with TRBD2. The length of the CDR3 is 17 residues. Germline V gene data show CDR1 as SEHNR and CDR2 as FQNEAQ (reference sequence). The CDR3 nucleotides are TGCGCCAGCAGCTTAGACAGGACTAGCGTAGGTCACAATGAGCAGTTCTTC. Amino acids: CASSLDRTSVGHNEQFF.

Worth noting for this clonotype: At one of its ends the junction is not consistent with the germline gene, which may arise from a read error. The gene calls are TRBV4-2 and TRBJ2-5, with 9 bases identical to TRBD2. Germline loops: CDR1 LGHNA, CDR2 YNFKEQ. This CDR3 comprises 16 residues. The CDR3 DNA reads TGTGCCGGCAGCCAGGGACTAGCAGGGACCCAAGAGACCCAGTACTTC. It codes for CAGSQGLAGTQETQYF.

Concerning this clonotype: Its ends do not fully match the called genes, so a read error is possible. The chain couples TRBV4-3 to TRBJ1-6; D is possibly TRBD1 (5 bases). There are 12 residues in the CDR3. From germline, CDR1 is LGHNA and CDR2 YSLEER. The CDR3 loop is CASRAGGSPLHF. CDR3 in DNA: TGTGCCAGCAGGGCAGGAGGATCACCCCTCCACTTT.